Here is one T cell receptor (beta chain) with its context. Antigen: not known. It was via CD45RO/CCR7/CD25/CD127/CD95/CD27 that CD4+ naive, central memory, regulatory and stem cell-like memory cells were sorted. This entry is derived from a study of beta chain features in type 1 diabetes. Study-level points and caveats: Within each of all four CD4+ subsets, Type 1 diabetes patients had TCRB CDR3s that were moderately but significantly shorter.

Expressed TCRB transcripts were sequenced because the entire RNA isolate underwent reverse transcription. It was found that naive, central memory and regulatory T cell samples averaged around 3.8 million reads. The assay was immunoSEQ multiplex PCR, and TCRdb's table has in-frame clones only and misses some. The table has around 340,000 clones, around 20% seen once. CDR1 and CDR2 (germline): MGHRA, YSYEKL. Between the trimmed V and J ends, which lost 4 bases and 11 bases, there was a span of 17 bases. The CDR3 contains 13 residues. This TCR was recovered from a young woman in good health. J is TRBJ2-5 and V is TRBV4-1; TRBD2 might be the D (6 bases). The sequenced sample consisted of naive CD4+ T cells from blood. The CDR3, as DNA: TGCGCCAGCAGCCTGTTATTCCTAGGGAGGCAGTACTTC. Protein: CASSLLFLGRQYF.